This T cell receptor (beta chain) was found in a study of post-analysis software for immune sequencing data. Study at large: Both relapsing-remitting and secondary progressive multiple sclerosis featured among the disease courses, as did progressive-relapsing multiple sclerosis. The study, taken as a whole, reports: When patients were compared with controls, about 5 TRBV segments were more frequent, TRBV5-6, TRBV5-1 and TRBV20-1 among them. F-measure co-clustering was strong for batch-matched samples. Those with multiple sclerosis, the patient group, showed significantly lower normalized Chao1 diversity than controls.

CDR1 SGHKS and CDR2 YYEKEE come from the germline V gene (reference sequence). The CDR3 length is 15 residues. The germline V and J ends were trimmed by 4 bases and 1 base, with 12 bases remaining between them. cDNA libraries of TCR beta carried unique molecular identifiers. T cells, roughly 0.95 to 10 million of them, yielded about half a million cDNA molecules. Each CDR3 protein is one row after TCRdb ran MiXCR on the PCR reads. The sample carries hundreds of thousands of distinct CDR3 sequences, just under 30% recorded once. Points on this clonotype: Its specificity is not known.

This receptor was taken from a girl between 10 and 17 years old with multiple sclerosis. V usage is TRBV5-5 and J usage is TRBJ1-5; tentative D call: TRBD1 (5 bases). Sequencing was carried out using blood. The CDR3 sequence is CASSPTGVSNQPQHF. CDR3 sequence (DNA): TGTGCCAGCAGCCCCACGGGGGTAAGCAATCAGCCCCAGCATTTT.